The 10 T cell receptor beta chains below were found in one sample sequenced in a study of shared clonotypes between healthy human individuals. Method: immunoSEQ multiplex PCR; TCRdb's copy keeps in-frame clones and lacks some. The table shows about 670,000 clones, with roughly 78% occurring only once. Sequenced input: memory CD4+ T cells sorted from blood. Subset specified: CD45RA-negative fraction. These receptors all come from a woman aged 30 to 39 in good health.

The genes are TRBV19 and TRBJ2-1; 10 bases fit TRBD2. Germline V lookup: CDR1 LNHDA, CDR2 SQIVND (reference sequence). J was trimmed by 7 bases and V by 8 bases; bases with no gene match: 14. This CDR3 spans 16 amino acids. DNA for the CDR3: TGTGCCAGTGGGACGCTAGCTAGCGGGAGAGGAAATGAGCAGTTCTTC. Amino acid sequence: CASGTLASGRGNEQFF.

The chain employs TRBV6-4 and TRBJ2-2; maybe TRBD2 (6 bases). The CDR3 extends over 12 amino acids. Germline CDR1 reads MRHNA; CDR2 reads SNTAGT. Trimming took off 8 bases at V and 4 bases at J, with 8 bases between the two ends. The CDR3 DNA reads as TGTGCCAGCCGGGACTTCACCGGGGAGCTGTTTTTT. Its protein is CASRDFTGELFF.

The chain carries TRBV9 and TRBJ2-1; D is possibly TRBD2 (5 bases). Germline CDR1 is SGDLS and CDR2 is YYNGEE. V was clipped by 0 bases and J by 10 bases, with 14 bases between them. This CDR3 contains 14 residues. The CDR3 reads CASSVVSRSGEQFF. The CDR3 region has the DNA TGTGCCAGCAGCGTAGTAAGTCGGTCGGGGGAGCAGTTCTTC.

V usage is TRBV7-9 and J usage is TRBJ1-5; 7 bases match TRBD1. The V gene's germline CDR1 is SEHNR and CDR2 FQNEAQ (reference sequence). The J segment lost 4 bases and the V segment lost 1 base, leaving 4 bases of the junction unmatched. This CDR3 has 15 residues. CDR3 in amino acids: CASSLGDSQNQPQHF. The CDR3 DNA sequence: TGTGCCAGCAGCTTAGGGGACAGCCAGAATCAGCCCCAGCATTTT.

The chain employs TRBV6-1 and TRBJ2-3, with D perhaps TRBD2 (6 bases). The CDR3 is 16 amino acids. CDR1 is MNHNS and CDR2 is SASEGT in the germline V gene. The germline V and J ends were trimmed by 2 bases and 0 bases, with 12 bases remaining between them. The CDR3 region is CASSELVAESTDTQYF. In DNA, the CDR3 is TGTGCCAGCAGTGAATTAGTAGCGGAGAGCACAGATACGCAGTATTTT.

CDR3 nucleotide sequence: TGTGCCAGCACTGAAGGGCTAGCGGGAGGTACGCAGTATTTT. Its protein is CASTEGLAGGTQYF. The genes are TRBV7-2 and TRBJ2-3; 11 positions agree with TRBD2. V lost 7 bases and J lost 8; bases outside the gene matches: 8. CDR3 length: 14 residues. CDR1 is SGHTA and CDR2 is FQGNSA in the germline V gene.

The chain uses TRBV6-1 and TRBJ2-2, with D uncertain. The CDR3 totals 15 residues. Germline CDR1 and CDR2: MNHNS and SASEGT. Trimming took 7 bases from V and 3 from J, leaving 15 bases between them. CDR3: CASKIARGDTGELFF. CDR3 sequence (DNA): TGTGCCAGCAAAATAGCCCGTGGGGACACCGGGGAGCTGTTTTTT.

DNA of the CDR3: TGTGCCAGCAGCCGGACTAGCGGGACTAGCTCCTACAATGAGCAGTTCTTC. This codes for CASSRTSGTSSYNEQFF. The rearrangement links TRBV5-8 to TRBJ2-1; 12 bases are shared with TRBD2. Germline CDR1 and CDR2: SGHTS and YDEGEE. Losses at the gene ends were 4 bases for V and 0 bases for J; bases not matched to a gene: 5. The CDR3 extends over 17 amino acids.

This clone has just a few counts. The chain employs TRBV6-5 and TRBJ1-4; weak D call: TRBD1 (5 bases). The V end was cut by 0 bases, the J end by 1 base, with 6 bases between. The CDR3 extends over 15 amino acids. Germline assignment: CDR1 MNHEY and CDR2 SVGAGI. CDR3 DNA sequence: TGTGCCAGCAGTTACTCGGGGGTAACTAATGAAAAACTGTTTTTT. Translated, it gives CASSYSGVTNEKLFF.

This chain's CDR3 is CASSEAPSSYEQYF. CDR3 nucleotides: TGCGCCAGCAGTGAAGCGCCGAGCTCCTACGAGCAGTACTTC. The chain employs TRBV10-2 and TRBJ2-7; D unclear. This CDR3 has 14 residues. The V end lost 3 bases, the J end lost 0 bases, and 9 bases lay between the germline ends. CDR1 and CDR2 (germline): WSHSY, SAAADI.